What follows are 31 T cell receptor beta chains derived from one specimen sequenced in a study of vaccination and CD4 T cells after COVID-19. Their antigens are not known. An Oncomine TCR Beta short-read assay was used to sequence the DNA from cultured CD4+ T cells. TCRdb reanalysed the PCR reads using MiXCR and keeps one entry per CDR3 protein. Altogether more than 15,000 distinct CDR3 sequences are present, 25% to 30% being singletons, with the ten largest covering approximately 19%. Treatment noted: approximately 9-day PBMC culture with coronavirus spike peptide pools or control peptides (ViraFEST assay). The sample was cultured CD4+ T cells from blood. The receptors shown here come from a human donor with COVID-19.

This chain links TRBV2 with TRBJ1-4; 10 nucleotides align to TRBD1. Germline values: CDR1 SNHLY, CDR2 FYNNEI. The CDR3 consists of 14 residues. V shed 4 bases, J shed 5 bases, and the junction held 1 base outside the gene matches. CDR3 loop: CASSVGQGNEKLFF. The CDR3 region has the DNA TGTGCCAGCAGTGTGGGACAGGGGAATGAAAAACTGTTTTTT. The variable domain in full, with the rest retrieved from reference TRBV2 and TRBJ1-4, is EPEVTQTPSHQVTQMGQEVILRCVPISNHLYFYWYRQILGQKVEFLVSFYNNEISEKSEIFDDQFSVERPDGSNFTLKIRSTKLEDSAMYFCASSVGQGNEKLFFGSGTQLSVL.

This clonotype was detected a few times. The V gene is TRBV20-1, the J gene TRBJ2-2; D is ambiguous. The V end lost 6 bases, the J end lost 1 base, and 12 bases lay between the germline ends. Per the germline V gene, CDR1 is DFQATT and CDR2 is SNEGSKA (reference sequence). CDR3 size: 14 residues. As DNA, the CDR3 is TGCAGTGCCTACCCGGCTAGGAACACCGGGGAGCTGTTTTTT. The encoded protein is CSAYPARNTGELFF.

This chain connects TRBV15 to TRBJ1-4, with a weak D call TRBD1 (5 bases). V was shortened by 3 bases and J by 8 bases, with 16 bases between the two germline ends. This CDR3 contains 15 residues. The germline gives CDR1 LNHNV, CDR2 YYDKDF (reference sequence). CDR3 DNA: TGTGCCACCAGCAGGGGGGGGTTTGGCGTGGAAAAACTGTTTTTT. It is translated as CATSRGGFGVEKLFF.

This clonotype is large. The chain is built from TRBV6-1 and TRBJ1-2, with 9 bases aligning to TRBD1. The CDR3 has 15 amino acids. Germline CDR1 reads MNHNS; CDR2 reads SASEGT. Germline trimming cut 5 bases from V and 7 bases from J; bases unmatched to any gene: 11. This CDR3 is CASSLPGQGPVGYTF. CDR3 sequence (DNA): TGTGCCAGCAGTCTCCCGGGACAGGGTCCTGTTGGCTACACCTTC.

The rearrangement uses TRBV24-1 and TRBJ2-1; weak D call: TRBD1 (6 bases). CDR3 length: 16 residues. Germline V gives CDR1 KGHDR, CDR2 SFDVKD. V gave up 0 bases and J gave up 0 bases, with 8 bases separating them. The CDR3 spells CATSDLVGGSYNEQFF. In DNA form, the CDR3 reads TGTGCCACCAGTGATTTGGTAGGGGGCTCCTACAATGAGCAGTTCTTC.

In this sample, this clonotype is medium-sized. The chain has TRBV4-2 and TRBJ1-2; no reliable D call. The CDR3 is 15 residues long. Trimming shortened V by 4 bases and J by 6 bases, and 18 bases separated the two germline ends. Germline V lookup: CDR1 LGHNA, CDR2 YNFKEQ. CDR3 amino acids: CASSPQRGGVDGYTF. DNA for the CDR3: TGTGCCAGCAGCCCCCAGCGCGGCGGTGTCGATGGCTACACCTTC.

CDR3 in amino acids: CSAGRGRATEAFF. The CDR3 DNA follows: TGCAGTGCCGGGAGGGGGCGAGCGACTGAAGCTTTCTTT. The chain uses TRBV20-1 and TRBJ1-1, with 7 bases lining up with TRBD1. V gave up 6 bases and J gave up 5 bases; unmatched junction bases: 9. The CDR3 length is 13 residues. CDR1 and CDR2 (germline): DFQATT, SNEGSKA (reference sequence).

The chain joins TRBV10-3 to TRBJ2-7; D may correspond to TRBD1 or TRBD2 (5 bases each). Germline V gene lookup returns CDR1 ENHRY and CDR2 SYGVKD. The CDR3 contains 13 residues. The germline V and J ends were trimmed by 2 bases and 9 bases, with 14 bases remaining between them. The CDR3 reads CAISEEGRKWQYF. The CDR3 DNA reads as TGTGCCATCAGTGAGGAGGGACGGAAGTGGCAGTACTTC.

The chain carries TRBV6-1 and TRBJ1-3; no clear D. The CDR3 has 17 amino acids. Germline V gene data show CDR1 as MNHNS and CDR2 as SASEGT. Trimming shortened V by 2 bases and J by 2 bases, and 16 bases separated the two germline ends. The DNA of the CDR3 is TGTGCCAGCAGTGAAAACCACCACCGCGCACCTGGAAACACCATATATTTT. Protein: CASSENHHRAPGNTIYF.

Comments on this clonotype: The junction shows a germline mismatch at one end, possibly a read error. The gene calls are TRBV6-1 and TRBJ2-1; no reliable D call. The CDR3 sequence is 17 residues long. CDR1 MNHNS and CDR2 SASEGT come from the germline V gene. This CDR3 reads CASSGDWRRSSYNEQLF. The DNA for the CDR3 is TGTGCCAGCAGTGGGGATTGGCGTAGGAGCTCCTACAATGAGCAGCTCTTC.

The chain is built from TRBV23-1 and TRBJ2-7; 8 positions agree with TRBD1. TRBV23-1 is an ORF, with its function uncertain. V lost 1 base to trimming and J lost 3 bases; unmatched junction nucleotides: 8. The CDR3 extends over 16 amino acids. The CDR3 sequence is CASSQFRRDRLYEQYF. The CDR3 DNA reads TGCGCCAGCAGTCAATTTCGGAGGGACAGGCTCTACGAGCAGTACTTC.

Worth noting for this clonotype: At one boundary the junction diverges from the germline segment, which might be a read error. The chain combines TRBV28 with TRBJ1-5; 8 bases align to TRBD1. Germline V gene sequence: CDR1 MDHEN, CDR2 SYDVKM. The CDR3 sequence is 11 residues long. CDR3 bases: TGTGCCGGCAGTGGACAGGGGCCCCAGCATTTT. Translating it yields CAGSGQGPQHF.

There are a few counts of this clonotype. This sequence joins TRBV6-1 and TRBJ1-1; D may be TRBD1 (5 bases). There are 14 residues in the CDR3. V lost 6 bases, J lost 5 bases, and 16 bases lay in between. Looked up from germline, CDR1 is MNHNS and CDR2 is SASEGT. In nucleotides, the CDR3 is TGTGCCAGCAGCCCCGGGACGGGGGGAACTGAAGCTTTCTTT. It yields the protein CASSPGTGGTEAFF.

This clonotype was observed a few times. The CDR3 loop is CASSPGQGYGYTF. As DNA, the CDR3 is TGTGCCAGCAGCCCCGGACAGGGCTATGGCTACACCTTC. The V gene is TRBV7-3, the J gene TRBJ1-2, with TRBD1 identical over 8 bases. The CDR3 has 13 residues. In germline, CDR1 is SGHTA, CDR2 FQGTGA. V shed 5 bases and J 4 bases; nucleotides not matched to a gene: 3.

The genes are TRBV19 and TRBJ2-4; 8 nucleotides agree with TRBD2. The CDR3 is made up of 17 amino acids. Germline CDR1 reads LNHDA; CDR2 reads SQIVND (reference sequence). Losses at the gene ends were 1 base for V and 3 bases for J; bases not matched to a gene: 8. The CDR3 is CASSIVGQGLGKNIQYF. The CDR3 coding sequence is TGTGCCAGTAGTATAGTGGGCCAGGGACTAGGCAAAAACATTCAGTACTTC. Looking up the rest from reference TRBV19 and TRBJ2-4 gives the full variable domain: DGGITQSPKYLFRKEGQNVTLSCEQNLNHDAMYWYRQDPGQGLRLIYYSQIVNDFQKGDIAEGYSVSREKKESFPLTVTSAQKNPTAFYLCASSIVGQGLGKNIQYFGAGTRLSVL.

This clonotype was seen only a few times. The rearrangement links TRBV28 to TRBJ1-1, with TRBD1 identical over 8 bases. This CDR3 contains 15 residues. V gave up 8 bases and J gave up 4 bases; unmatched junction bases: 12. CDR1 is MDHEN and CDR2 is SYDVKM in the germline V gene. CDR3 region: CASHLPRQGSTEAFF. Written as DNA, the CDR3 is TGTGCCAGCCATTTACCACGACAGGGGAGCACTGAAGCTTTCTTT.

The chain joins TRBV6-1 to TRBJ1-1; 9 bases line up with TRBD1. The CDR3 is 14 amino acids. Germline V gene lookup returns CDR1 MNHNS and CDR2 SASEGT. Losses at the gene ends were 7 bases for V and 6 bases for J; bases not matched to a gene: 9. CDR3 in amino acids: CASITGGPGAEAFF. The CDR3 bases are TGTGCCAGCATCACAGGGGGCCCTGGAGCTGAAGCTTTCTTT.

This clonotype was seen a few times. J is TRBJ2-5 and V is TRBV24-1; TRBD2 is a possible D gene (6 bases). In germline, CDR1 is KGHDR, CDR2 SFDVKD. The CDR3 is 15 residues long. V gave up 8 bases and J gave up 4 bases, with 19 bases separating them. CDR3 DNA sequence: TGTGCCACCACCGGAGGCGGGGAAGGTGGAGAGACCCAGTACTTC. It encodes CATTGGGEGGETQYF.

The V call is TRBV7-9, the J call TRBJ1-4; D is possibly TRBD1 (5 bases). Germline V gene lookup returns CDR1 SEHNR and CDR2 FQNEAQ (reference sequence). The CDR3 consists of 15 residues. Trimming took 4 bases from V and 4 from J, leaving 13 bases between them. CDR3 amino acids: CASSSDGALNEKLFF. CDR3 nucleotides: TGTGCCAGCAGCTCTGACGGGGCCCTTAATGAAAAACTGTTTTTT. Supplemented by reference TRBV7-9 and TRBJ1-4, the full variable domain reads DTGVSQNPRHKITKRGQNVTFRCDPISEHNRLYWYRQTLGQGPEFLTYFQNEAQLEKSRLLSDRFSAERPKGSFSTLEIQRTEQGDSAMYLCASSSDGALNEKLFFGSGTQLSVL.

The gene calls are TRBV6-5 and TRBJ2-7; 7 positions match TRBD1. Germline lookup yields CDR1 MNHEY and CDR2 SVGAGI. The CDR3 sequence is 14 residues long. Trimming at V came to 2 bases and at J to 2 bases, leaving 3 bases not matched to a gene. CDR3 residues: CASSYGQGAYEQYF. As DNA, the CDR3 is TGTGCCAGCAGTTACGGGCAGGGGGCCTACGAGCAGTACTTC.

This clonotype occurred a few times. The chain links TRBV10-2 to TRBJ1-2, with 9 bases lining up with TRBD1. Trimming took 2 bases from V and 8 from J; bases not matched to a gene: 6. Germline-derived CDR1 and CDR2 are WSHSY and SAAADI. CDR3 length equals 14 residues. The CDR3 bases are TGCGCCAGCAGTGAGAACAGGGGGCCGCGAGGCTACACCTTC. It translates to CASSENRGPRGYTF.

The V and J genes are TRBV2 and TRBJ1-3, with unresolved D. V shed 2 bases and J shed 0 bases, with 5 bases lying between them. Germline V gives CDR1 SNHLY, CDR2 FYNNEI. CDR3 size: 14 residues. The CDR3 bases are TGTGCCAGCAGTGAATCCGGCTCTGGAAACACCATATATTTT. Its protein is CASSESGSGNTIYF.

The J gene is TRBJ1-5, the V gene TRBV19, with TRBD1 matching over 7 bases. Germline values: CDR1 LNHDA, CDR2 SQIVND (reference sequence). This CDR3 has 16 amino acids. The trim removed 5 bases at V and 2 bases at J, leaving 9 bases unmatched. The CDR3: CASSSLGQVRNQPQHF. CDR3 DNA sequence: TGTGCCAGTAGTTCCTTAGGACAGGTACGCAATCAGCCCCAGCATTTT.

This chain joins TRBV7-2 and TRBJ2-7, with a weak D call TRBD2 (7 bases). V gave up 5 bases and J gave up 6 bases, with 17 bases separating them. CDR3 length: 14 residues. Germline V gives CDR1 SGHTA, CDR2 FQGNSA. The CDR3 DNA follows: TGTGCCAGCAGCGGTAGGGGGGGCGCGCGCGAGCAGTACTTC. This codes for CASSGRGGAREQYF.

The V and J genes are TRBV30 and TRBJ1-2, with D unresolved. This CDR3 is 12 amino acids long. V lost 4 bases and J 11 bases, leaving 17 bases between the germline ends. Germline CDR1 is GTSNPN and CDR2 is SVGIG (reference sequence). CDR3 amino acids: CAWTRQDLRYTF. CDR3 in DNA: TGTGCCTGGACTCGACAAGATCTTAGGTACACCTTC.

This clonotype was observed a handful of times. The chain carries TRBV28 and TRBJ1-2; unclear D gene. This CDR3 is built from 12 residues. V lost 4 bases and J lost 7, with 10 bases in between. Germline V gene sequence: CDR1 MDHEN, CDR2 SYDVKM. For the CDR3, the DNA is TGTGCCAGCAGTTCAATCGTAGGTGGCTACACCTTC. The encoded protein is CASSSIVGGYTF.

A few counts support this clonotype. This chain links TRBV7-6 with TRBJ2-1; tentative D call: TRBD1 (6 bases). Germline V gene sequence: CDR1 SGHVS, CDR2 FNYEAQ. The CDR3 is 17 residues long. The ends were cut back, 5 bases at V and 7 bases at J, with 24 bases in the middle. CDR3 coding DNA: TGTGCCAGCAGCGACCGAGCCCGGGCCCTTGGGACAAATGAGCAGTTCTTC. This codes for CASSDRARALGTNEQFF. The full variable domain, completed using reference TRBV7-6 and TRBJ2-1, is GAGVSQSPRYKVTKRGQDVALRCDPISGHVSLYWYRQALGQGPEFLTYFNYEAQQDKSGLPNDRFSAERPEGSISTLTIQRTEQRDSAMYRCASSDRARALGTNEQFFGPGTRLTVL.

This clonotype rates as medium-sized. The DNA is left out, because the CDR3 cannot be placed on it with certainty; the CDR3 is given as TCRdb lists it. V is TRBV19 and J is TRBJ1-5; the D segment call TRBD1 is taken from the table without a DNA check. 14 amino acids form the CDR3, both terminal residues included. The germline V gene encodes CDR1 LNHDA and CDR2 SQIVND (reference sequence). CDR3 in amino acids: CASTSGNSNQPQHF.

This clonotype has only a few counts. The V call is TRBV6-1, the J call TRBJ1-2, with 7 bases matching TRBD1. Germline lookup yields CDR1 MNHNS and CDR2 SASEGT. Losses at the gene ends were 4 bases for V and 0 bases for J; bases not matched to a gene: 8. The CDR3 covers 16 residues. CDR3 sequence (DNA): TGTGCCAGCAGTGCAATGACCGGGACAGCTAACTATGGCTACACCTTC. Protein sequence: CASSAMTGTANYGYTF.

This clonotype was found a few times. This chain connects TRBV6-1 to TRBJ1-1; possible D gene TRBD1, 5 bases. Germline lookup yields CDR1 MNHNS and CDR2 SASEGT. The length of the CDR3 is 12 residues. Trimming stripped 8 bases from V and 7 bases from J, with 14 bases between. The chain's CDR3 is CASGIGGDEAFF. CDR3 sequence (DNA): TGTGCCAGCGGTATCGGGGGGGATGAAGCTTTCTTT.

The V gene is TRBV2, the J gene TRBJ2-2, with 8 bases identical to TRBD2. The CDR3 runs to 17 residues. The ends lost 7 bases at V and 4 bases at J; junction bases unmatched: 14. Germline V gene sequence: CDR1 SNHLY, CDR2 FYNNEI. The CDR3 bases are TGTGCCAGCACCTCCCGGCCCAGCGGGGGAGGCACCGGGGAGCTGTTTTTT. Protein: CASTSRPSGGGTGELFF.